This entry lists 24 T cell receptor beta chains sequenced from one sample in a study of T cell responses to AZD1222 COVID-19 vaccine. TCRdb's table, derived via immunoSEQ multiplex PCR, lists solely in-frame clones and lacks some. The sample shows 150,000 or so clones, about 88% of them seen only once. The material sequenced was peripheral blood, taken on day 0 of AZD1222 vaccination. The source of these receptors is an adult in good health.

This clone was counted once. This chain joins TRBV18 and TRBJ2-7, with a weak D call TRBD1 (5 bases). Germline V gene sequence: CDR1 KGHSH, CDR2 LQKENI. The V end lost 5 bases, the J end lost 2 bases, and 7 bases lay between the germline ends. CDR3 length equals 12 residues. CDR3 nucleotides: TGTGCCAGCTCAGCACAGGCCTACGAGCAGTACTTC. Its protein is CASSAQAYEQYF.

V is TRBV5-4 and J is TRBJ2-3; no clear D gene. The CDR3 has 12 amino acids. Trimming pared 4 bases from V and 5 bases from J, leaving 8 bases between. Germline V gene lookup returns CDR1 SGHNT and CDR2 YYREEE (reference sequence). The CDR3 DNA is TGTGCCAGCAGCCCCGTGGGAGATACGCAGTATTTT. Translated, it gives CASSPVGDTQYF.

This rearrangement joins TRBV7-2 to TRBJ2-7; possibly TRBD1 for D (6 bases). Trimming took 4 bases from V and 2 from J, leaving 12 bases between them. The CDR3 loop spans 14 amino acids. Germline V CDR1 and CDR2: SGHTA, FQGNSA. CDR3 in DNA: TGTGCCAGCAGCTACCGGGACACAGCCTACGAGCAGTACTTC. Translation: CASSYRDTAYEQYF.

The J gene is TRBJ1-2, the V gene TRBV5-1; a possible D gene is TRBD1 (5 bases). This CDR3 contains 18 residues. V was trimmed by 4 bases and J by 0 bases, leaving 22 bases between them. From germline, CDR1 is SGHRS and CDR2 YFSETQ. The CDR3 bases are TGCGCCAGCAGCCGGGGGGGTGCCGGATTTTTAGCTAACTATGGCTACACCTTC. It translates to CASSRGGAGFLANYGYTF.

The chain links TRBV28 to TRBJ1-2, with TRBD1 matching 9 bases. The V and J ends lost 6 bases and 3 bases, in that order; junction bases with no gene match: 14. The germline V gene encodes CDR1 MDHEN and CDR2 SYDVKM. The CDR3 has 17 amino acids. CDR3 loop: CASRLQGASGRDYGYTF. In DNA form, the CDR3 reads TGTGCCAGCAGATTACAGGGGGCCTCCGGTAGAGACTATGGCTACACCTTC.

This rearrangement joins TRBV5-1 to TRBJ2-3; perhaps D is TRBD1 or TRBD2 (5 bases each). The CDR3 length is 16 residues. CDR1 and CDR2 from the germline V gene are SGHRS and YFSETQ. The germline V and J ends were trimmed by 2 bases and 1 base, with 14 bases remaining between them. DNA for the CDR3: TGCGCCAGCAGCTTCGGGGCGGCCGTTGGCACAGATACGCAGTATTTT. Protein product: CASSFGAAVGTDTQYF.

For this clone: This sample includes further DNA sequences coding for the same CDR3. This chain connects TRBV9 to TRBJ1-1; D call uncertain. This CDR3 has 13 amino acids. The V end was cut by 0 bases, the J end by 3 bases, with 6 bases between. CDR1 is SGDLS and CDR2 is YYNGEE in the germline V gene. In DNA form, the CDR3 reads TGTGCCAGCAGCGTAGACTGGGACACTGAAGCTTTCTTT. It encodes CASSVDWDTEAFF. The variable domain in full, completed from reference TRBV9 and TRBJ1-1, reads DSGVTQTPKHLITATGQRVTLRCSPRSGDLSVYWYQQSLDQGLQFLIQYYNGEERAKGNILERFSAQQFPDLHSELNLSSLELGDSALYFCASSVDWDTEAFFGQGTRLTVV.

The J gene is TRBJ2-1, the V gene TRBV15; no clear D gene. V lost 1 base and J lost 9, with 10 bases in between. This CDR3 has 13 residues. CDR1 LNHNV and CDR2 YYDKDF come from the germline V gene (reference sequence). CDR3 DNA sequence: TGTGCCACCAGCAGAGTGGCCCACGGTGAGCAGTTCTTC. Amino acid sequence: CATSRVAHGEQFF.

CDR3 nucleotides: TGCGCCAGCAGCCAAGCAAAAGACGCTCTATCACCCCTCCACTTT. It is translated as CASSQAKDALSPLHF. This rearrangement joins TRBV4-3 to TRBJ1-6; no reliable D call. CDR3 length equals 15 residues. Germline values: CDR1 LGHNA, CDR2 YSLEER. Trimming removed 1 base from V and 10 bases from J, with 14 bases in between.

The CDR3 nucleotides read TGTGCCAGCAGCAGGGCGTCCGGGGCCAACGTCCTGACTTTC. Residues: CASSRASGANVLTF. This rearrangement joins TRBV11-2 to TRBJ2-6; D ambiguous. The CDR3 is made up of 14 amino acids. Germline V lookup: CDR1 SGHAT, CDR2 FQNNGV. V dropped 5 bases and J dropped 4 bases, with 9 bases sitting between them.

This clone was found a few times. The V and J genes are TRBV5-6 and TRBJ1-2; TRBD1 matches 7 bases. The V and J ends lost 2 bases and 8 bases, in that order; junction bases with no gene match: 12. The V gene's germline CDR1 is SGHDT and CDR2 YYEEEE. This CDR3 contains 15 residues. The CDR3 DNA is TGTGCCAGCAGCTTACGAGGGACAGCTAGAAGGGGCTACACCTTC. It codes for CASSLRGTARRGYTF. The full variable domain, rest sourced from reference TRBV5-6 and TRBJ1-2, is DAGVTQSPTHLIKTRGQQVTLRCSPKSGHDTVSWYQQALGQGPQFIFQYYEEEERQRGNFPDRFSGHQFPNYSSELNVNALLLGDSALYLCASSLRGTARRGYTFGSGTRLTVV.

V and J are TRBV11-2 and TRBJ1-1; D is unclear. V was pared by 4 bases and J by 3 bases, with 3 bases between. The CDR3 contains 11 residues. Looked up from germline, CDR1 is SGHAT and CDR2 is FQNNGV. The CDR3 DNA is TGTGCCAGCAGCTCGTACACTGAAGCTTTCTTT. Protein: CASSSYTEAFF. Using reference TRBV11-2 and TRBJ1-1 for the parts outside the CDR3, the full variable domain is EAGVAQSPRYKIIEKRQSVAFWCNPISGHATLYWYQQILGQGPKLLIQFQNNGVVDDSQLPKDRFSAERLKGVDSTLKIQPAKLEDSAVYLCASSSYTEAFFGQGTRLTVV.

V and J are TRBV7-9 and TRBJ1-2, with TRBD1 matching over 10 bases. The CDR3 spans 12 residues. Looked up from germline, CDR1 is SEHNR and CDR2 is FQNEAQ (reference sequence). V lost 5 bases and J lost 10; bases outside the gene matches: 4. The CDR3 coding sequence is TGTGCCAGCAGCAGAGGGACAGGGGACTACACCTTC. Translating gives CASSRGTGDYTF.

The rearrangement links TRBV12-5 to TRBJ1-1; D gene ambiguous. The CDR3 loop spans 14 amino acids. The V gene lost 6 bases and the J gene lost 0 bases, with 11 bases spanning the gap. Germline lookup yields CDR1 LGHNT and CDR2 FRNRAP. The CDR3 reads CASGLGLVNTEAFF. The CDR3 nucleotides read TGTGCTAGTGGCCTCGGGCTGGTGAACACTGAAGCTTTCTTT.

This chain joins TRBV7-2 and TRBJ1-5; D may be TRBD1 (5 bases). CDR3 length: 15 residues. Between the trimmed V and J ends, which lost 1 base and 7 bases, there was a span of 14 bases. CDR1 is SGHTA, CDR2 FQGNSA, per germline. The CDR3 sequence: CASSLGGRVAQPQHF. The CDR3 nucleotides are TGTGCCAGCAGCTTAGGTGGCAGGGTCGCCCAGCCCCAGCATTTT. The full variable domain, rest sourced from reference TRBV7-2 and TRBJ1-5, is GAGVSQSPSNKVTEKGKDVELRCDPISGHTALYWYRQSLGQGLEFLIYFQGNSAPDKSGLPSDRFSAERTGGSVSTLTIQRTQQEDSAVYLCASSLGGRVAQPQHFGDGTRLSIL.

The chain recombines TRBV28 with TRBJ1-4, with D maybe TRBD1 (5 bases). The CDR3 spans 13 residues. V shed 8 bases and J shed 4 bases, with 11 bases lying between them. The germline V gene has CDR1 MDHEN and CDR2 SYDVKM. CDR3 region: CASYDSLNEKLFF. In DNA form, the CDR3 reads TGTGCCAGCTACGACAGCCTTAATGAAAAACTGTTTTTT.

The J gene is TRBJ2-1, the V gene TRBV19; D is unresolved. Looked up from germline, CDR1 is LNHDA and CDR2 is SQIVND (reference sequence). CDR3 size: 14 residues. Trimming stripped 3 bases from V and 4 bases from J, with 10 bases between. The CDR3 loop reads CASSMGFLYNEQFF. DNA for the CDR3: TGTGCCAGTAGTATGGGCTTTTTATACAATGAGCAGTTCTTC.

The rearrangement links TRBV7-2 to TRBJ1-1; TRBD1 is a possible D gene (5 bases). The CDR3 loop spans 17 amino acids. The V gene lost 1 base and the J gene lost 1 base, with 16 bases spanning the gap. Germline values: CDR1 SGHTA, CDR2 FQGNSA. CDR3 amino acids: CASSLGVVRAGNTEAFF. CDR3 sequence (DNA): TGTGCCAGCAGCTTAGGGGTGGTCAGGGCGGGGAACACTGAAGCTTTCTTT.

The CDR3 DNA follows: TGCGCCAGCAGCCTGGTTGACAGGAGCAATCAGCCCCAGCATTTT. Translated: CASSLVDRSNQPQHF. The chain has TRBV4-1 and TRBJ1-5, with a weak D call TRBD1 (6 bases). CDR3 size: 15 residues. Deletions cut 4 bases from V and 1 base from J, with 11 bases between. Germline V gene data show CDR1 as MGHRA and CDR2 as YSYEKL.

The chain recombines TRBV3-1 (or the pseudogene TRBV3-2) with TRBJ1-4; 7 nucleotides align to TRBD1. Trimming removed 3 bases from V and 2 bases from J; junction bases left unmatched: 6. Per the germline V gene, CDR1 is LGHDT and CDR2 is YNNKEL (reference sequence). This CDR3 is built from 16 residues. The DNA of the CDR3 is TGTGCCAGCAGCCAGGGGACAGTTCGCACTAATGAAAAACTGTTTTTT. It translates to CASSQGTVRTNEKLFF.

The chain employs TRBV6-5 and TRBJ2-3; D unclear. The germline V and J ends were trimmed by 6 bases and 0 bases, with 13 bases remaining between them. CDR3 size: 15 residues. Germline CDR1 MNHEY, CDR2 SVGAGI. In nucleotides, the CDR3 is TGTGCCAGCAGCCTAATGGGATCTAGCACAGATACGCAGTATTTT. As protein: CASSLMGSSTDTQYF.

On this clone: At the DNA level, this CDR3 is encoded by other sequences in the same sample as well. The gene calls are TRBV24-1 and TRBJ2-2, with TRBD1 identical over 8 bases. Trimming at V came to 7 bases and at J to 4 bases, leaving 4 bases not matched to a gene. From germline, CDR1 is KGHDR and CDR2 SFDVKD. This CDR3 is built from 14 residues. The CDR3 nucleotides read TGTGCCACCAGAGGACAGGGAGCCACCGGGGAGCTGTTTTTT. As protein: CATRGQGATGELFF.

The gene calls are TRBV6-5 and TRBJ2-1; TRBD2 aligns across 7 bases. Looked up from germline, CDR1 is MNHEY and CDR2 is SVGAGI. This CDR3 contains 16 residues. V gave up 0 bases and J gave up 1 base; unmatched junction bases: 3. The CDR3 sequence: CASSYSRTRSYNEQFF. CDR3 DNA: TGTGCCAGCAGTTACTCTAGGACTAGGTCCTACAATGAGCAGTTCTTC.

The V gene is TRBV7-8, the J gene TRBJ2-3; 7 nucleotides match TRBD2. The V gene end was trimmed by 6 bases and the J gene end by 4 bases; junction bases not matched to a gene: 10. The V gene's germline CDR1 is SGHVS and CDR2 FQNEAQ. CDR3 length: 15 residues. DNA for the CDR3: TGTGCCAGCAGGAATTTTGGCGGGAGCCCAGATACGCAGTATTTT. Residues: CASRNFGGSPDTQYF. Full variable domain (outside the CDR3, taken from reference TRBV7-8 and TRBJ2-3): GAGVSQSPRYKVAKRGQDVALRCDPISGHVSLFWYQQALGQGPEFLTYFQNEAQLDKSGLPSDRFFAERPEGSVSTLKIQRTQQEDSAVYLCASRNFGGSPDTQYFGPGTRLTVL.